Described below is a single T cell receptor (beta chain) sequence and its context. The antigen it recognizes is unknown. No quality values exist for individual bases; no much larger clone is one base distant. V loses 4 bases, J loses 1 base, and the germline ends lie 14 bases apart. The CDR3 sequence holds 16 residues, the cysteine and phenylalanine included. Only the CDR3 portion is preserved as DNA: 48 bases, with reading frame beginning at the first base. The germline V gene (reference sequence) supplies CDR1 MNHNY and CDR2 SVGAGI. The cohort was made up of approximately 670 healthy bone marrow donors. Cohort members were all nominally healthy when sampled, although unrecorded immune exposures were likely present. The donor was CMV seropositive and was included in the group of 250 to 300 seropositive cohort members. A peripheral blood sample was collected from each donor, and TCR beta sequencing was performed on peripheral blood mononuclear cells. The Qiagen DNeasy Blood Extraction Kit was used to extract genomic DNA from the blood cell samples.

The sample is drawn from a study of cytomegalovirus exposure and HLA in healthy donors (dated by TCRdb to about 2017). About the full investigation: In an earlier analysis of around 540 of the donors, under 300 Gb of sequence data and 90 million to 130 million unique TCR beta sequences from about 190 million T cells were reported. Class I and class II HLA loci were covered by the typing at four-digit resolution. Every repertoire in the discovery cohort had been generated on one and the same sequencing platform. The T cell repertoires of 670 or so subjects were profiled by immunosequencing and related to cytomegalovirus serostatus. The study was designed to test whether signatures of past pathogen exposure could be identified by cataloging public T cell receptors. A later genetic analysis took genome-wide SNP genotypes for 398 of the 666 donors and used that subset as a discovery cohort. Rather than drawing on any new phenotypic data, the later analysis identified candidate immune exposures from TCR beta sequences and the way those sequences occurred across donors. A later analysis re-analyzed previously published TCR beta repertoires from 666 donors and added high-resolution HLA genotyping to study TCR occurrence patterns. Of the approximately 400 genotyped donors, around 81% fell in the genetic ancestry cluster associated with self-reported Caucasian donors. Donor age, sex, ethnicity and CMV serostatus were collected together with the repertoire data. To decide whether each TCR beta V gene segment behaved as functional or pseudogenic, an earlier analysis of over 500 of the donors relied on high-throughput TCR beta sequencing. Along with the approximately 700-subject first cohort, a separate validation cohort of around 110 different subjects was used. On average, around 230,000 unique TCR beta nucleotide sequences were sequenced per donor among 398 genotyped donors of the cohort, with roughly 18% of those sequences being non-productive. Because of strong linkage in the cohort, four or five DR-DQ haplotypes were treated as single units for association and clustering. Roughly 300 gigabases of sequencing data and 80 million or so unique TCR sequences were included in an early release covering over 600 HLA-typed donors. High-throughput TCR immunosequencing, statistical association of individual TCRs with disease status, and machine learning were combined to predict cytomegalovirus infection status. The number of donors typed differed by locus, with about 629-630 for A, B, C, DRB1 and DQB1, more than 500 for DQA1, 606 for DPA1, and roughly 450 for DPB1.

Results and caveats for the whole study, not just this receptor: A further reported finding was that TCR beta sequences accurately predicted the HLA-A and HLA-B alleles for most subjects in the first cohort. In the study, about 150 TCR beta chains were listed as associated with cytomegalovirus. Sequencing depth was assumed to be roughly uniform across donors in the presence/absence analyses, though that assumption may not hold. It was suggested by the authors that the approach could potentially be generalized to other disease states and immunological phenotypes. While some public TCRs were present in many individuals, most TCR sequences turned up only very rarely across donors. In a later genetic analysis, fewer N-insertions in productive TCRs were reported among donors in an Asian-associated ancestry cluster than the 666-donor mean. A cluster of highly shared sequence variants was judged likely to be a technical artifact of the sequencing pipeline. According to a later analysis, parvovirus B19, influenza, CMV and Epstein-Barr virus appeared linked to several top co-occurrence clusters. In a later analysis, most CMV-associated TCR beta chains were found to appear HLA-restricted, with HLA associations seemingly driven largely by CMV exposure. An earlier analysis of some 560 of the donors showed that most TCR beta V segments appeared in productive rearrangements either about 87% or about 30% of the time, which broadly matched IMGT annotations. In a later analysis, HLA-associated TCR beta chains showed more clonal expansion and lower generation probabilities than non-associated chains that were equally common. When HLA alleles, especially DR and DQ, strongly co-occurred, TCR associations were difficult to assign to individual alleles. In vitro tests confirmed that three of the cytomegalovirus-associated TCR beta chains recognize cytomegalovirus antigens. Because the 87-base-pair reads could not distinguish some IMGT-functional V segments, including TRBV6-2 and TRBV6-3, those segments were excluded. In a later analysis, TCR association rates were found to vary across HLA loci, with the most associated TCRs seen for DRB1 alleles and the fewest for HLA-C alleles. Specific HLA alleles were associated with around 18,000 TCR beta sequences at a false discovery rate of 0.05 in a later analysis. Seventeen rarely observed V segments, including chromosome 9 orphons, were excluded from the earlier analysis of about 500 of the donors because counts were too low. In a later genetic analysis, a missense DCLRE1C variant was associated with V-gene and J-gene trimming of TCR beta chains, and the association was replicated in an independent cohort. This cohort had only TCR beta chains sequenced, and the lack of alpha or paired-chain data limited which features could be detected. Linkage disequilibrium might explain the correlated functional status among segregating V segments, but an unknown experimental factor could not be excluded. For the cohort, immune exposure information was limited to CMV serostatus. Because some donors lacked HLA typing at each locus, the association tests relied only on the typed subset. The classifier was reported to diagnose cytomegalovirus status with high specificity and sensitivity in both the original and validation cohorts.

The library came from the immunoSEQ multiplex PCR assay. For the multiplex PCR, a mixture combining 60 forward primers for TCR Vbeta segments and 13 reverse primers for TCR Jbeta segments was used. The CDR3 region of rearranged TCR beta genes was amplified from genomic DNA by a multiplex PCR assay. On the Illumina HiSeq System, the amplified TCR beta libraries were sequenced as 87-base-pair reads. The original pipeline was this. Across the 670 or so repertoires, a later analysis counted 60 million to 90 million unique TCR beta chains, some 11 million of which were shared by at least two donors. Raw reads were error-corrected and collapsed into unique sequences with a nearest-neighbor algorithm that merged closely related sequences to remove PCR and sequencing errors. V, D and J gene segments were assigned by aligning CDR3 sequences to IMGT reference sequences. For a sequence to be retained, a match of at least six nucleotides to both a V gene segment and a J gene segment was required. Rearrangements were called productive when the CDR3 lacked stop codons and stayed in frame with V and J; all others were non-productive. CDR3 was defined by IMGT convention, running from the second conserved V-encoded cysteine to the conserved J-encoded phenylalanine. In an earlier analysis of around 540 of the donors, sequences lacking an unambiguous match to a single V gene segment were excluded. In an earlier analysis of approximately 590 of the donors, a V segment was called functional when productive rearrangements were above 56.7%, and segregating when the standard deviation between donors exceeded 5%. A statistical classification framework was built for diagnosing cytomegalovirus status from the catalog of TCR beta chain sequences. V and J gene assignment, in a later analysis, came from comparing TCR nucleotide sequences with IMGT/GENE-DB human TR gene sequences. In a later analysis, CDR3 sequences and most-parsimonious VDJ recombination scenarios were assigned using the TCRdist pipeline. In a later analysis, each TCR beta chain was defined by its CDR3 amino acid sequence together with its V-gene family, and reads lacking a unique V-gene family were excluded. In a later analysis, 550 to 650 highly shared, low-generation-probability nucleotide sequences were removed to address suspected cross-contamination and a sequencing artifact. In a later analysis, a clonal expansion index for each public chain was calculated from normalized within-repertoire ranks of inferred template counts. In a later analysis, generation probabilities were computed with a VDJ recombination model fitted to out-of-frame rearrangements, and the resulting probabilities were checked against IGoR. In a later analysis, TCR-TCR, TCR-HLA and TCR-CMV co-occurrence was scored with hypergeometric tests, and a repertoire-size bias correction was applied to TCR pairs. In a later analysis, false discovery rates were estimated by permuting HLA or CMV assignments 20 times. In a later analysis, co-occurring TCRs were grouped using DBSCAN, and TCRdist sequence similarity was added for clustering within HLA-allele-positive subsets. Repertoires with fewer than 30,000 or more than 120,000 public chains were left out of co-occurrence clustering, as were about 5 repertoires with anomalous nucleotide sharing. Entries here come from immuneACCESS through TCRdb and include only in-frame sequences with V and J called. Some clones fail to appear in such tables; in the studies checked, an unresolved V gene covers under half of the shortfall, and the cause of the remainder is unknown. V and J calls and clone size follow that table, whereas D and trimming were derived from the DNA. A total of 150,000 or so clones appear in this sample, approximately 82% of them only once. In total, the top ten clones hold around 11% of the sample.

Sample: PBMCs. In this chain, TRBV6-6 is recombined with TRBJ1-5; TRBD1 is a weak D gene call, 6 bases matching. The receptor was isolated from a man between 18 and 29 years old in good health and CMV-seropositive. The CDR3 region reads CASSFIGGASNQPQHF. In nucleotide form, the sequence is TGTGCCAGCAGTTTCATAGGGGGGGCAAGCAATCAGCCCCAGCATTTT.